These 3 T cell receptor beta chains were all obtained from the same sample, sequenced in a study of OX40 agonist ivuxolimab in advanced cancers. Libraries were prepared by immunoSEQ multiplex PCR; TCRdb keeps only in-frame clonotypes and omits some of them. The sample lists tens of thousands of clones, approximately 90% seen once, with about 6% in the top ten. The source was CD4+ or CD8+ T cells sorted from blood, collected in a trial of the OX40 agonist ivuxolimab. The receptors shown here come from an adult with an advanced solid tumor such as melanoma, head and neck, liver or kidney cancer.

This rearrangement joins TRBV9 to TRBJ2-6; no reliable D call. CDR1 and CDR2 from the germline V gene are SGDLS and YYNGEE. V lost 2 bases to trimming and J lost 0 bases, with 9 bases between them. The CDR3 sequence is 16 residues long. As DNA, the CDR3 is TGTGCCAGCAGCGTGGACGGAATCTCTGGGGCCAACGTCCTGACTTTC. This translates into CASSVDGISGANVLTF.

The rearrangement uses TRBV12-5 and TRBJ1-1; D ambiguous. Germline CDR1 LGHNT, CDR2 FRNRAP. The V and J ends lost 11 bases and 3 bases respectively, with 19 bases between them. The CDR3 has 14 residues. The CDR3 DNA sequence: TGTGCTTCGGGCCGTTTTGGTGGGGACACTGAAGCTTTCTTT. Its protein is CASGRFGGDTEAFF.

The chain links TRBV9 to TRBJ2-5; a weak D match, TRBD1 (5 bases). The CDR3 covers 15 residues. The germline gives CDR1 SGDLS, CDR2 YYNGEE. Trimming took off 1 base at V and 2 bases at J, with 12 bases between the two ends. CDR3 sequence: CASSVHLQDQETQYF. DNA of the CDR3: TGTGCCAGCAGCGTACACTTACAGGATCAAGAGACCCAGTACTTC.